These 31 T cell receptor beta chains were sequenced from one sample in a study of T cell responses to AZD1222 COVID-19 vaccine. Clones were read by immunoSEQ multiplex PCR, and TCRdb kept only the in-frame ones, dropping some. The table has approximately 220,000 clones, about 93% seen once; the top ten hold about 1%. This sample comprised peripheral blood, obtained on day 0 of MenACWY control vaccination. These TCRs come from an adult in good health.

The sample holds one count of this clone. The chain links TRBV5-4 to TRBJ1-6; D unclear. CDR1 and CDR2 from the germline V gene are SGHNT and YYREEE (reference sequence). This CDR3 has 16 residues. Trimming stripped 4 bases from V and 7 bases from J, with 18 bases between. DNA for the CDR3: TGTGCCAGCAGCGCGGGTTCTGTTGGGAGCAATTCACCCCTCCACTTT. It translates to CASSAGSVGSNSPLHF.

The chain links TRBV5-1 to TRBJ1-2, with unresolved D. The CDR3 has 12 amino acids. The germline CDR1 and CDR2 sequences are SGHRS and YFSETQ. Trimming took off 5 bases at V and 3 bases at J, with 8 bases between the two ends. The CDR3 DNA reads TGCGCCAGCAGAGAGGAGGACTATGGCTACACCTTC. It is translated as CASREEDYGYTF.

The rearrangement joins TRBV6-1 to TRBJ1-3; D is possibly TRBD1 (5 bases). Deletions cut 2 bases from V and 4 bases from J, with 15 bases between. The CDR3 loop spans 16 amino acids. In germline, CDR1 is MNHNS, CDR2 SASEGT. The CDR3 region has the DNA TGTGCCAGCAGTGAATATGGGACCGCCTACGGAAACACCATATATTTT. This codes for CASSEYGTAYGNTIYF.

J is TRBJ2-5 and V is TRBV18, with a weak D call TRBD2 (5 bases). CDR1 and CDR2 from the germline V gene are KGHSH and LQKENI. Trimming cost V 0 bases and J 5 bases, with 16 bases left between them. The CDR3 contains 16 residues. The CDR3 loop reads CASSPPSLGGMETQYF. The CDR3 nucleotides read TGTGCCAGCTCACCACCGAGTCTAGGAGGTATGGAGACCCAGTACTTC.

The chain is built from TRBV12-3 or TRBV12-4 and TRBJ1-6; no firm D call. Between the trimmed V and J ends, which lost 6 bases and 6 bases, there was a span of 9 bases. The CDR3 loop spans 13 amino acids. This CDR3 is CASRYKVNSPLHF. The CDR3 region has the DNA TGTGCCAGCAGATATAAAGTTAATTCACCCCTCCACTTT.

This clone was counted between two and nine times. The chain carries TRBV5-1 and TRBJ2-7; D is undetermined. Germline lookup yields CDR1 SGHRS and CDR2 YFSETQ. The CDR3 length is 11 residues. Trimming removed 5 bases at V and 4 bases at J, with 7 bases between. The CDR3 reads CASRAAYEQYF. CDR3 nucleotides: TGCGCCAGCAGGGCGGCGTACGAGCAGTACTTC.

The rearrangement links TRBV28 to TRBJ1-5; D might be TRBD1 (5 bases). V was clipped by 6 bases and J by 5 bases, with 17 bases between them. Germline V gives CDR1 MDHEN, CDR2 SYDVKM. The CDR3 length is 15 residues. The CDR3 spells CASSHLGTVDQPQHF. Written as DNA, the CDR3 is TGTGCCAGCAGCCACCTTGGGACGGTAGATCAGCCCCAGCATTTT.

The chain has TRBV19 and TRBJ1-3; D is unclear. The V end was cut by 7 bases, the J end by 0 bases, with 19 bases between. Germline V gene sequence: CDR1 LNHDA, CDR2 SQIVND (reference sequence). This CDR3 is built from 17 residues. The CDR3 reads CASTAFSGRRSGNTIYF. The CDR3 coding sequence is TGTGCCAGTACCGCCTTTTCCGGGCGTCGCTCTGGAAACACCATATATTTT.

The V and J genes are TRBV19 and TRBJ1-2, with D possibly being TRBD1 (5 bases). The CDR3 spans 12 residues. Trimming pared 6 bases from V and 7 bases from J, leaving 12 bases between. Germline CDR1 reads LNHDA; CDR2 reads SQIVND (reference sequence). The CDR3 protein is CASRGSGGGYTF. The DNA for the CDR3 is TGTGCCAGTAGGGGCAGCGGGGGTGGCTACACCTTC.

V gene TRBV12-3 or TRBV12-4 combines with J gene TRBJ1-5, with D perhaps matching TRBD1 (5 bases). The CDR3 length is 13 residues. V was cut by 6 bases and J by 6 bases, with 12 bases left in between. The CDR3 here is CASRIGAGQPQHF. The CDR3 DNA reads as TGTGCCAGCAGAATAGGGGCTGGTCAGCCCCAGCATTTT.

The chain uses TRBV6-1 and TRBJ2-3; 9 bases fit TRBD2. The CDR3 sequence is 14 residues long. The V gene's germline CDR1 is MNHNS and CDR2 SASEGT. The V and J ends lost 6 bases and 2 bases, in that order; junction bases with no gene match: 3. CDR3 amino acids: CASRSGGSTDTQYF. CDR3 bases: TGTGCCAGCAGAAGCGGGGGGTCCACAGATACGCAGTATTTT.

The V gene is TRBV6-5, the J gene TRBJ2-5; TRBD2 agrees at 7 bases. CDR3 length equals 11 residues. The V segment lost 7 bases and the J segment 7 bases; nucleotides outside the gene matches: 3. Germline V gene lookup returns CDR1 MNHEY and CDR2 SVGAGI. The CDR3 reads CASTWGGTQYF. DNA of the CDR3: TGTGCCAGCACTTGGGGGGGGACCCAGTACTTC.

This rearrangement joins TRBV3-1 (or the pseudogene TRBV3-2) to TRBJ2-7; 11 nucleotides align to TRBD1. Germline lookup yields CDR1 LGHDT and CDR2 YNNKEL (reference sequence). After removal of 3 bases from V and 5 bases from J, the junction contained 3 bases not matched to a gene. The CDR3 has 14 amino acids. The CDR3 DNA reads as TGTGCCAGCAGCCATGGACAGGGGGCTAACGAGCAGTACTTC. It codes for CASSHGQGANEQYF.

The chain combines TRBV2 with TRBJ1-3; the D is unclear. This CDR3 is 15 amino acids long. The germline V and J ends were trimmed by 2 bases and 1 base, with 9 bases remaining between them. Looked up from germline, CDR1 is SNHLY and CDR2 is FYNNEI. CDR3 region: CASSERGSSGNTIYF. CDR3 coding DNA: TGTGCCAGCAGTGAAAGAGGGAGTTCTGGAAACACCATATATTTT. Full variable domain (missing parts from reference TRBV2 and TRBJ1-3): EPEVTQTPSHQVTQMGQEVILRCVPISNHLYFYWYRQILGQKVEFLVSFYNNEISEKSEIFDDQFSVERPDGSNFTLKIRSTKLEDSAMYFCASSERGSSGNTIYFGEGSWLTVV.

The V and J genes are TRBV29-1 and TRBJ2-1, with D tentatively TRBD1 (6 bases). V was clipped by 4 bases and J by 8 bases, with 12 bases between them. The CDR3 is made up of 12 amino acids. The germline CDR1 and CDR2 sequences are SQVTM and ANQGSEA. DNA of the CDR3: TGCAGCGTTGGGCAGGGGATCGATGAGCAGTTCTTC. Amino acids: CSVGQGIDEQFF.

This clone has a single count. This chain uses TRBV11-3 with TRBJ2-5; the match to TRBD2 covers 8 bases. The trim removed 5 bases at V and 1 base at J, leaving 3 bases unmatched. Germline V lookup: CDR1 SGHNT, CDR2 YENEEA. The CDR3 has 14 residues. Written as DNA, the CDR3 is TGTGCCAGCAGCCCGGGAGGGACCCAAGAGACCCAGTACTTC. Its translation: CASSPGGTQETQYF.

This chain connects TRBV2 to TRBJ1-2, with D possibly being TRBD1 (5 bases). V lost 6 bases and J lost 8, with 13 bases in between. The CDR3 is 12 residues long. Germline lookup yields CDR1 SNHLY and CDR2 FYNNEI. CDR3 nucleotide sequence: TGTGCCAGCAGAATCGGGGCGGAGGGCTACACCTTC. It translates to CASRIGAEGYTF.

The V gene is TRBV18, the J gene TRBJ1-3; maybe TRBD1 (5 bases). Germline-derived CDR1 and CDR2 are KGHSH and LQKENI. The CDR3 is made up of 17 amino acids. V was shortened by 3 bases and J by 0 bases, with 15 bases between the two germline ends. CDR3 DNA sequence: TGTGCCAGCTCACCCCGACAGCTACAAGACTCTGGAAACACCATATATTTT. It is translated as CASSPRQLQDSGNTIYF.

Here the CDR3 reads CASSLVRGGDEQFF. The CDR3 DNA is TGTGCCAGCAGCTTGGTGCGGGGGGGCGATGAGCAGTTCTTC. The chain is built from TRBV5-6 and TRBJ2-1, with TRBD2 matching over 9 bases. V dropped 0 bases and J dropped 8; count of bases not matched to a gene: 3. The CDR3 contains 14 residues. The germline V gene has CDR1 SGHDT and CDR2 YYEEEE.

The CDR3 DNA is TGTGCCATCAGTGAAGGGGGGGGAATGAACACTGAAGCTTTCTTT. Translated, it gives CAISEGGGMNTEAFF. The chain links TRBV10-3 to TRBJ1-1; D perhaps matches TRBD1 (6 bases). The CDR3 consists of 15 residues. V gave up 3 bases and J gave up 0 bases, with 11 bases separating them. The germline gives CDR1 ENHRY, CDR2 SYGVKD.

The chain is built from TRBV5-4 and TRBJ1-2; possible D gene TRBD1, 5 bases. The germline gives CDR1 SGHNT, CDR2 YYREEE (reference sequence). Trimming removed 3 bases at V and 0 bases at J, with 9 bases between. The CDR3 covers 14 residues. The CDR3 sequence is CASSSGTTNYGYTF. CDR3 nucleotide sequence: TGTGCCAGCAGCTCCGGGACGACTAACTATGGCTACACCTTC.

The rearrangement uses TRBV5-6 and TRBJ1-2, with 9 bases matching TRBD1. The V gene end was trimmed by 4 bases and the J gene end by 2 bases; junction bases not matched to a gene: 18. Germline CDR1 and CDR2: SGHDT and YYEEEE. CDR3 size: 19 residues. CDR3 in amino acids: CASSLLGPRTDRGNYGYTF. CDR3 bases: TGTGCCAGCAGCCTTTTAGGGCCAAGGACGGACAGGGGAAACTATGGCTACACCTTC.

This clone was detected once. The gene calls are TRBV13 and TRBJ1-5; D is unclear. CDR1 is PRHDT and CDR2 is FYEKMQ in the germline V gene (reference sequence). The length of the CDR3 is 13 residues. The V and J ends lost 0 bases and 4 bases respectively, with 4 bases between them. CDR3 in DNA: TGTGCCAGCAGCTTAGGGGAAAATCAGCCCCAGCATTTT. It codes for CASSLGENQPQHF.

This clone has a handful of counts. This chain joins TRBV10-3 and TRBJ1-1; 11 bases are a match to TRBD1. V gave up 4 bases and J gave up 5 bases; unmatched junction bases: 9. The CDR3 sequence is 16 residues long. The V gene's germline CDR1 is ENHRY and CDR2 SYGVKD. For the CDR3, the DNA is TGTGCCATCAGTGTCCCCCCAGGGACAGGGGGGACTGAAGCTTTCTTT. The encoded protein is CAISVPPGTGGTEAFF.

The CDR3 sequence is CASSLSRGPYEQYF. In DNA, the CDR3 is TGCGCCAGCAGCTTGTCAAGGGGCCCCTACGAGCAGTACTTC. The chain is built from TRBV5-1 and TRBJ2-7, with D possibly matching TRBD1 (5 bases). This CDR3 contains 14 residues. Trimming removed 1 base at V and 2 bases at J, with 10 bases between. Germline CDR1 and CDR2: SGHRS and YFSETQ.

V usage is TRBV6-5 and J usage is TRBJ1-2, with D possibly matching TRBD1 (6 bases). There are 14 residues in the CDR3. The V gene lost 4 bases and the J gene lost 5 bases, with 14 bases spanning the gap. The germline V gene has CDR1 MNHEY and CDR2 SVGAGI. The CDR3 sequence is CASSFTTGSYGYTF. CDR3 nucleotide sequence: TGTGCCAGCAGTTTTACGACAGGATCTTATGGCTACACCTTC.

CDR3 in amino acids: CASNIGTPAVEQYF. CDR3 DNA sequence: TGTGCCAGCAATATAGGGACACCCGCGGTCGAGCAGTACTTC. The rearrangement joins TRBV11-2 to TRBJ2-7; the D gene is possibly TRBD1 (6 bases). Trimming shortened V by 7 bases and J by 6 bases, and 19 bases separated the two germline ends. Germline-derived CDR1 and CDR2 are SGHAT and FQNNGV. The CDR3 is made up of 14 amino acids.

V gene TRBV3-1 (or the pseudogene TRBV3-2) combines with J gene TRBJ1-2; 9 bases are a match to TRBD1. In germline, CDR1 is LGHDT, CDR2 YNNKEL (reference sequence). This CDR3 contains 13 residues. J lost 7 bases, V lost 4 bases, and 4 bases had no gene match. DNA for the CDR3: TGTGCCAGCAGCCTACAGGGGGCTGGTGGCTACACCTTC. Translating it yields CASSLQGAGGYTF.

The gene calls are TRBV27 and TRBJ1-1; 10 bases are shared with TRBD1. CDR1 is MNHEY, CDR2 SMNVEV, per germline (reference sequence). Trimming cost V 7 bases and J 3 bases; bases outside gene matches: 11. This CDR3 comprises 16 residues. The CDR3 region has the DNA TGTGCCAGCAACCCACAACGGGGACAGGGGCACACTGAAGCTTTCTTT. Its protein product is CASNPQRGQGHTEAFF.

This chain links TRBV29-1 with TRBJ1-4; the match to TRBD1 covers 8 bases. With V trimmed by 6 bases and J by 7 bases, 7 bases remained unmatched. Germline values: CDR1 SQVTM, CDR2 ANQGSEA. CDR3 length equals 13 residues. Written as DNA, the CDR3 is TGCAGCGTAGCGGACAGGGTGGGTGAAAAACTGTTTTTT. Translating gives CSVADRVGEKLFF.

The chain links TRBV19 to TRBJ2-1; 10 bases match TRBD2. The CDR3 has 17 amino acids. V lost 7 bases and J lost 6; bases outside the gene matches: 15. Germline CDR1 and CDR2: LNHDA and SQIVND (reference sequence). The CDR3 reads CASTTRSSGGLGNEQFF. CDR3 DNA sequence: TGTGCCAGTACCACGCGCTCTAGCGGGGGCCTGGGCAATGAGCAGTTCTTC.